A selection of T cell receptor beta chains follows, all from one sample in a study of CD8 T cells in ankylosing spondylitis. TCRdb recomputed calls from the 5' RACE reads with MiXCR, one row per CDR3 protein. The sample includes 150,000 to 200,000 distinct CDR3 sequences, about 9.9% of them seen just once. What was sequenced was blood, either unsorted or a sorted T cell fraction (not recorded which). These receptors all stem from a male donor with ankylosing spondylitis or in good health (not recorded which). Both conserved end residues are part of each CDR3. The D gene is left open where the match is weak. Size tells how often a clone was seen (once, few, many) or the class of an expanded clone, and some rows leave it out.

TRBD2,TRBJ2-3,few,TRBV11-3,CASSLETSGIPDTQYF,TGTGCCAGCAGCTTAGAAACTAGCGGGATTCCAGATACGCAGTATTTT
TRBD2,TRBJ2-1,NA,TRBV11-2,CASSLDGLAGGLEQFF,TGTGCCAGCAGCTTAGATGGACTAGCGGGGGGACTCGAGCAGTTCTTC
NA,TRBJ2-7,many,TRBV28,CASSWGLNYEQYF,TGTGCCAGCAGTTGGGGACTGAACTACGAGCAGTACTTC
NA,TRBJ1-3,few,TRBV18,CASSPEPVGHGNAIYF,TGTGCCAGCTCACCGGAACCGGTGGGACACGGAAACGCCATATATTTT
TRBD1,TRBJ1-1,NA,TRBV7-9,CASSPPDRGDTEAFF,TGTGCCAGCAGCCCCCCAGACAGGGGGGACACTGAAGCTTTCTTT
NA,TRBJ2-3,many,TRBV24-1,CATSPTGSRTDTQYF,TGTGCCACCAGTCCCACCGGGAGCCGAACAGATACGCAGTATTTT
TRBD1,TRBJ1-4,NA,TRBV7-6,CASSPSWTGSNEKLFF,TGTGCCAGCAGCCCTAGCTGGACAGGATCTAATGAAAAACTGTTTTTT
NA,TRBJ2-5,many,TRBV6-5,CASSYSVLDHQETQYF,TGTGCCAGCAGTTACTCCGTCCTGGACCACCAAGAGACCCAGTACTTC
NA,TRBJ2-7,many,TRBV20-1,CSARERVGWTYEQYF,TGCAGTGCTAGGGAAAGGGTAGGTTGGACCTACGAGCAGTACTTC
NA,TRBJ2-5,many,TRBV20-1,CSARGQTQETQYF,TGCAGTGCTAGAGGACAGACACAAGAGACCCAGTACTTC
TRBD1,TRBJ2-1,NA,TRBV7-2,CASSFQGVRNEQFF,TGTGCCAGCAGCTTCCAGGGGGTTCGCAATGAGCAGTTCTTC
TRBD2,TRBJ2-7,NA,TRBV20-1,CSAPRTSGGLPSYEQYF,TGCAGTGCTCCCCGGACTAGCGGGGGGCTCCCTTCCTACGAGCAGTACTTC
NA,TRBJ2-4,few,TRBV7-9,CASSFTAMAKNIQYF,TGTGCCAGCAGCTTTACGGCCATGGCCAAAAACATTCAGTACTTC
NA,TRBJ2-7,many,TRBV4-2,CASSPPAGTPYEQYF,TGTGCCAGCAGCCCCCCAGCGGGGACACCCTACGAGCAGTACTTC
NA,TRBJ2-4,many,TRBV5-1,CASSMGNIQYF,TGCGCCAGCAGCATGGGGAACATTCAGTACTTC
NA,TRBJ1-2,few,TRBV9,CASSVGTTNNRAYGYTF,TGTGCCAGCAGCGTAGGAACAACTAATAACAGGGCCTATGGCTACACCTTC
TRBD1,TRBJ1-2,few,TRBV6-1,CASTIRQGANYGYTF,TGTGCCAGCACCATCCGACAGGGGGCGAACTATGGCTACACCTTC
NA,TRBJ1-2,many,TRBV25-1,CASRAIDYGYTF,TGTGCCAGTCGGGCCATCGACTATGGCTACACCTTC